The rows below give T cell receptor beta chains drawn from one sample of a study of blood T cell repertoires in COVID-19. Only in-frame clones appear in the TCRdb table, and some are missing; sequencing was by immunoSEQ multiplex PCR. The sample has approximately 270,000 clones; about nine tenths are singletons. Sequencing was done on a sample of PBMCs or T cells enriched from blood (not recorded which). All receptors come from a woman in her fifties or sixties who had recovered from COVID-19. The CDR3 runs from the conserved cysteine through the conserved F or W. The order of the fields is V gene, D gene, J gene, clone size, CDR3 DNA, CDR3 protein. A D gene is named only where the DNA matches it firmly. Size is omitted from some rows. Given values are once, few, many or a class for expanded clones.

TRBV7-8	TRBD1	TRBJ2-7	.	TGTGCCAGCAGCCTCCTCGGACAGGGGGACTCCTACGAGCAGTACTTC	CASSLLGQGDSYEQYF
TRBV29-1	.	TRBJ2-1	.	TGCAGCGTTGAAGCCACTAGGTCCGATGAGCAGTTCTTC	CSVEATRSDEQFF
TRBV30	TRBD2	TRBJ2-1	.	TGTGCCGGGGGGGGGACTTACTACAATGAGCAGTTCTTC	CAGGGTYYNEQFF
TRBV29-1	TRBD1	TRBJ1-2	.	TGCAGCGTCGCGACAGGGAACTATGGCTACACCTTC	CSVATGNYGYTF
TRBV20-1	.	TRBJ2-3	.	TGCAGTGCCCCCCGGGCGGGTACGCAGTATTTT	CSAPRAGTQYF
TRBV15	TRBD1	TRBJ1-1	.	TGTGCCACGGCCTCTACAGGGGGCTCGAACACTGAAGCTTTCTTT	CATASTGGSNTEAFF
TRBV5-1	TRBD1	TRBJ2-7	.	TGCGCCAGCAGCTTGGGACAGGGGGAGCGGGAGCAGTACTTC	CASSLGQGEREQYF
TRBV30	TRBD1	TRBJ1-5	.	TGTGCCTGGAGTGTCGGACAGGGACGGTATGTAAGCAATCAGCCCCAGCATTTT	CAWSVGQGRYVSNQPQHF
TRBV6-5	.	TRBJ1-4	.	TGTGCCACCCAACAGGAAAAACTGTTTTTT	CATQQEKLFF
TRBV5-1	.	TRBJ2-3	.	TGCGCCAGCAGCACAATAAGCACAGATACGCAGTATTTT	CASSTISTDTQYF
TRBV9	TRBD2	TRBJ2-1	.	TGTGCCAGCAGCGTCAGCGGGAGCGACAATGAGCAGTTCTTC	CASSVSGSDNEQFF
TRBV28	TRBD2	TRBJ2-5	few	TGTGCCAGCAGTCCTTACGGGACTAGCGGGAGAGAGACCCAGTACTTC	CASSPYGTSGRETQYF